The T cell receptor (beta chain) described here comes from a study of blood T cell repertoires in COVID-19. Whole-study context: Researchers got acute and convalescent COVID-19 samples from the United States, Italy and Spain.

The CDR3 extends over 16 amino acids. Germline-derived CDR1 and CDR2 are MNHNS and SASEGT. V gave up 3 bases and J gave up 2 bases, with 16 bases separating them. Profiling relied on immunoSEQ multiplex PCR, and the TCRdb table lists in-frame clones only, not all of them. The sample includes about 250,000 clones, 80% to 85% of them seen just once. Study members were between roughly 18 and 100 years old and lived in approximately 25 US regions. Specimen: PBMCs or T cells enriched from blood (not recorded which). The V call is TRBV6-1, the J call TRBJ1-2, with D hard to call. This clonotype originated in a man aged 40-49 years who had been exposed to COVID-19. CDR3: CASSDSGDPSNYGYTF. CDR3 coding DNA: TGTGCCAGCAGTGACAGCGGGGATCCGTCCAACTATGGCTACACCTTC.